The text below deals with one T cell receptor beta chain. This sample stems from a study of blood T cell repertoires in COVID-19. The overall study: Material from acute and convalescent COVID-19 was sourced from the United States, Italy and Spain. T cells, B-cell-depleted T cells, or PBMCs provided the cDNA or gDNA that served as material.

Germline V gene lookup returns CDR1 KGHDR and CDR2 SFDVKD. With 1 base removed from V and 5 bases from J, the gap between germline ends came to 10 bases. The CDR3 is made up of 14 amino acids. As processed by the authors: Amplification from reference gene primers served as the basis for estimated nucleated cell counts. Here immunoSEQ multiplex PCR was the method, and the copy in TCRdb shows in-frame clones only, minus some. V and J calls and clone size are copied from that table; D and trimming were computed from the DNA. This sample has over 150,000 clones; roughly 83% occur once, and the top ten carry 25% to 30%.

This sequence was found in a woman aged 55-70 years with acute or convalescent COVID-19. The specimen sequenced was peripheral blood. The chain employs TRBV24-1 and TRBJ1-2; D is unresolved. CDR3 coding DNA: TGTGCCACCAGTGATTTTACGCAGGATTATGGCTACACCTTC. This codes for CATSDFTQDYGYTF.